This T cell receptor beta chain was identified during a study of blood T cells in healthy people across ages. Notes on the study in general: The long-lived group displayed more naive CD4+ cells, plus higher diversity, than the aged donors did.

J was trimmed by 8 bases and V by 5 bases; bases with no gene match: 3. Germline lookup yields CDR1 SEHNR and CDR2 FQNEAQ (reference sequence). This CDR3 region has 13 residues. Donors gave roughly 9.1 milliliters of peripheral blood apiece. RNA extraction gave at least 5.5 micrograms of total RNA per sample. The table lists this clonotype with a few counts. As yet, its antigen is unknown. A second PCR, run for about 6 to 12 cycles, used a sample-barcoded 5' primer plus a J-beta primer mix. Each of the cDNA molecules was tagged by a template-switch adaptor with 12 random nucleotides. From the 5' RACE reads, TCRdb called clonotypes with MiXCR, one entry per CDR3 protein. This table has 550,000 to 750,000 distinct CDR3 sequences, roughly 21% appearing once.

The TCR comes from a man between 65 and 79 years old in good health. Specimen: blood. The V gene is TRBV7-9, the J gene TRBJ1-6, with TRBD1 matching 7 bases. CDR3 coding DNA: TGTGCCAGCAGCCATACAGGGGATTCACCCCTCCACTTT. Its protein product is CASSHTGDSPLHF.